This T cell receptor beta chain was documented in a study of identical twins. Study-level results: The models systematically underestimated how much out-of-frame TCR alpha was shared in monozygotic twins.

TCRdb analysed the 5' RACE reads with MiXCR anew, one entry per CDR3 protein. In the table there are about 570,000 distinct CDR3 sequences, approximately 10% of which are singletons. The length of the CDR3 is 11 residues. V lost 5 bases and J 7 bases, leaving 8 bases between the germline ends. This clonotype appeared a few times. Its antigen is still unknown. The sample was also linked to a second study, of yellow fever vaccine responses in identical twins.

The sequenced sample consisted of PBMCs. The TCR sequence derives from a woman aged 18-29 years in good health. The rearrangement uses TRBV12-3 or TRBV12-4 and TRBJ2-5, with unresolved D. The CDR3 DNA reads TGTGCCAGCAGTAATCAGGCGACCCAGTACTTC. Its translation is CASSNQATQYF.